This T cell receptor beta chain was sequenced in a study of molecular identifiers for immune sequencing clone quantification. Notes on the study in general: Effector cells kept over 99% of their molecules in clones above 20 RNA copies, while naive cells kept under 1% there.

Naive CD8 libraries used 20,000 to 1,000,000 sorted cells and 10%, 30% or 50% RNA. This CDR3 region has 18 residues. V shed 0 bases and J shed 4 bases, with 18 bases lying between them. In germline, CDR1 is MNHEY, CDR2 SVGEGT. On this clonotype itself: Its antigen remains unknown.

Each CDR3 protein gets one entry after TCRdb re-called the PCR reads with MiXCR. The data hold about half a million distinct CDR3 sequences, with around 21% observed a single time. The receptor comes from a human donor in good health. Some libraries in this study had Jurkat cell RNA spiked in. Sequenced: naive CD8+ T cells from blood, with Jurkat cell RNA spiked in. Subset of the sample: FACS-sorted CD8+CD4-CCR7+CD45RA+ naive T cells. The V gene is TRBV6-2 or TRBV6-3, the J gene TRBJ1-4, with D possibly matching TRBD1 (6 bases). In DNA form, the CDR3 reads TGTGCCAGCAGTTACTCAGCTTTCGGGGGCGCTGGTAATGAAAAACTGTTTTTT. Its protein is CASSYSAFGGAGNEKLFF.